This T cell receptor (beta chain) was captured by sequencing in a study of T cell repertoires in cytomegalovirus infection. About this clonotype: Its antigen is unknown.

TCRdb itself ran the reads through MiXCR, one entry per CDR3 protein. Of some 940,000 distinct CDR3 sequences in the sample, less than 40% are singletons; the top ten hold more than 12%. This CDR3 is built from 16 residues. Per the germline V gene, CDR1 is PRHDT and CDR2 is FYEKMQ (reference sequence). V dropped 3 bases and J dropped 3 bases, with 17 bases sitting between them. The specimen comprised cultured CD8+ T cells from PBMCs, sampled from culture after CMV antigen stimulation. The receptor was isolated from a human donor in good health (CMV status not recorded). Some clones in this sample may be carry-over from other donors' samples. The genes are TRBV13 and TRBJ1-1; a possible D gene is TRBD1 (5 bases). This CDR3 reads CASSFGGQRGDTEAFF. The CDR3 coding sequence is TGTGCCAGCAGCTTCGGTGGGCAGAGGGGCGACACTGAAGCTTTCTTT.